This entry is about one TCR beta chain. Its antigen is currently not known. Base qualities are not at hand, and no much larger clone is one base apart. These data belong to a study of PD-1 blockade in classical Hodgkin lymphoma (dated by TCRdb to 2018 to 2020). Regarding the complete study: Nivolumab dosing was 3 mg/kg intravenously every 2 weeks, continuing until either disease progression or unacceptable toxicity. To define a peripheral blood immune signature of response to PD-1 blockade in classical Hodgkin lymphoma, the study combined TCR beta sequencing with CyTOF.

Genomic DNA was isolated using the Qiagen DNeasy kit from unsorted PBMCs as well as from negatively selected CD4+ and CD8+ fractions. Amplification of TCR beta CDR3 regions was done by immunoSEQ multiplex PCR with primers that anneal to V and J segments. Amplification bias was minimized using a synthetic immune receptor repertoire, and residual bias was removed computationally after sequencing. In the source study's methods: Repertoire diversity was quantified as the Shannon entropy index using custom Python scripts. Unsorted, CD4+ and CD8+ repertoires were analyzed separately, except in combined analyses where CD4+ and CD8+ sequences were merged in silico. Clonal expansion was defined as at least a 2-fold frequency increase after treatment relative to C1D1, with a pseudocount of 0.5 for undetected baseline clones. Singleton clones were defined as clones with 0 or 1 copy at C1D1, and non-singleton clones were defined as clones with 2 or more copies. Clones expanded in unsorted samples were assigned a CD4+, CD8+ or unknown annotation through matching of protein sequences in sorted samples from the same patient. Wilcoxon tests were applied to paired samples to test diversity changes from C1D1 to C4D1. Entries here come from immuneACCESS through TCRdb and include only in-frame sequences with V and J called. Some clones fail to appear in such tables; in the studies checked, an unresolved V gene covers under half of the shortfall, and the cause of the remainder is unknown. V and J calls and clone size come straight from that table; D and trimming were deduced from the DNA. In all, the sample holds 90,000 to 100,000 clones, and about four fifths of those were seen once. Around 17% of the sample is held by the ten biggest clonotypes.

General conclusions and limits of the study: CD4+ but not CD8+ TCR diversity rose significantly by C4D1 (p=0.0027 vs p=0.16), most apparent in complete responders (p=0.02). Among trial patients, those achieving complete response had baseline diversity similar to that of newly diagnosed patients, while diversity was significantly lower in partial responders and progressors. Patients starting nivolumab less than 1 year after ASCT had lower diversity and were excluded from later analyses to avoid confounding by immune reconstitution. The study covered only a single clinical trial cohort, and the causes of the repertoire differences, possibly disease activity or prior therapy, were still not defined. Newly diagnosed patients were reported to have lower baseline TCR diversity than healthy donors, and relapsed/refractory patients were reported to have lower baseline TCR diversity still.

Trimming removed 9 bases from V and 7 bases from J, leaving 22 bases between the germline ends. From cysteine to phenylalanine, the CDR3 is 15 amino acids long. Only the CDR3 part of the read is kept: 45 bases, read in frame from the first base. For CDR1 and CDR2, the germline V gene lists SNHLY and FYNNEI. What the time point label conveys for this sample: cycle 2 day 1 (C2D1) of nivolumab. Every trial patient had relapsed following autologous stem cell transplantation, and prior brentuximab vedotin exposure was what differed among cohorts A, B and C. A total of under 70 patients with relapsed/refractory classical Hodgkin lymphoma made up the trial cohort, and each patient's best overall response was complete response, partial response or progressive disease. Single-agent nivolumab was administered to trial patients in the multi-cohort phase II CheckMate 205 trial. An independent review committee assessed best overall response by applying the 2007 International Working Group response criteria. Trial PBMCs were obtained immediately prior to nivolumab initiation (C1D1) and on therapy at cycle 2 day 1 and cycle 4 day 1. After peripheral blood was drawn into 8 mL Vacutainer Cell Preparation Tubes, PBMCs were isolated by centrifugation and then cryopreserved.

The rearranged chain carries TRBV2 and TRBJ2-1; D gene: possibly TRBD1, on 6 matching bases. The clonotype originates from a human donor with classical Hodgkin lymphoma. Sequences were derived from peripheral blood mononuclear cells (PBMCs), sampled before the second cycle of nivolumab. The CDR3: CASFRQVTFGNEQFF. The DNA is as follows: TGTGCCAGTTTTAGACAGGTGACTTTTGGAAATGAGCAGTTCTTC.